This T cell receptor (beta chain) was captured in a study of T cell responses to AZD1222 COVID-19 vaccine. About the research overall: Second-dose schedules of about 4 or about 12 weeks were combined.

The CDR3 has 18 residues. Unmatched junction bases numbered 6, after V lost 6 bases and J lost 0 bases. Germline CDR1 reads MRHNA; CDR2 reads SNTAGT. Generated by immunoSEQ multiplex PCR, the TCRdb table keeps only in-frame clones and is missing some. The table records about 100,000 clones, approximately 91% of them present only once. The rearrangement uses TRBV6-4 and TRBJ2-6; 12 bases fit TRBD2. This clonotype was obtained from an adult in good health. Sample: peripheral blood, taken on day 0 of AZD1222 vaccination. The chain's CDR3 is CASSGGTSGSSGANVLTF. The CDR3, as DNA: TGTGCCAGCAGCGGAGGGACTAGCGGGTCCTCTGGGGCCAACGTCCTGACTTTC.